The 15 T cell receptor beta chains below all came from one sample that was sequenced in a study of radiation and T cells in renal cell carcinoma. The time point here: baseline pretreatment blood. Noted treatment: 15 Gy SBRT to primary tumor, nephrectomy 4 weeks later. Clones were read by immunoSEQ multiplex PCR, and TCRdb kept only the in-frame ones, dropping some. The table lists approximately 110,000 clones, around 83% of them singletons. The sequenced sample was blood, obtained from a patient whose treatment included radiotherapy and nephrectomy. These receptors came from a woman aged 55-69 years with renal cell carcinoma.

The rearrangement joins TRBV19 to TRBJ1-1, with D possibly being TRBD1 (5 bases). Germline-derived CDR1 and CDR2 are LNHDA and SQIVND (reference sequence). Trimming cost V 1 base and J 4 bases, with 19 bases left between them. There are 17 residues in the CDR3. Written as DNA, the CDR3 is TGTGCCAGTAGTATAGGGCGGGTGGCAGGGTCGGTCACTGAAGCTTTCTTT. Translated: CASSIGRVAGSVTEAFF.

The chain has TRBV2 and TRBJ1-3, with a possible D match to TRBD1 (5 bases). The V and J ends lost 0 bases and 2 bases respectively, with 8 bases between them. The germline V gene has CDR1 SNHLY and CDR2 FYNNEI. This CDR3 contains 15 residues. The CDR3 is CASSEAETAGNTIYF. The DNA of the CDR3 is TGTGCCAGCAGTGAAGCGGAGACAGCTGGAAACACCATATATTTT.

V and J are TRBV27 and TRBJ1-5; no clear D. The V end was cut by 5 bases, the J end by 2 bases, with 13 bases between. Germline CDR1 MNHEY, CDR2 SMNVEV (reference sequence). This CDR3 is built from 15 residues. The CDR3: CASSQILGGNQPQHF. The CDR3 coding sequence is TGTGCCAGCAGTCAGATCCTTGGGGGCAATCAGCCCCAGCATTTT.

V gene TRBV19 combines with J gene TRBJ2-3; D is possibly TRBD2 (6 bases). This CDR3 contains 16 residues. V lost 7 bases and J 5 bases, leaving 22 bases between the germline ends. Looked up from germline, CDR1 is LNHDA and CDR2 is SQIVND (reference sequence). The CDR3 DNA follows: TGTGCCAGTATGGGGCTTTCGGTGGGAGCGGGAGATACGCAGTATTTT. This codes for CASMGLSVGAGDTQYF.

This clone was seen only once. CDR3 nucleotides: TGTGCCAGCAGCTTGGTGGCGGTGGAAAGTCAGTACTTC. It specifies CASSLVAVESQYF. This chain connects TRBV5-6 to TRBJ2-4; D gene ambiguous. The CDR3 runs to 13 residues. Per germline, CDR1 SGHDT and CDR2 YYEEEE. Trimming shortened V by 0 bases and J by 12 bases, and 13 bases separated the two germline ends.

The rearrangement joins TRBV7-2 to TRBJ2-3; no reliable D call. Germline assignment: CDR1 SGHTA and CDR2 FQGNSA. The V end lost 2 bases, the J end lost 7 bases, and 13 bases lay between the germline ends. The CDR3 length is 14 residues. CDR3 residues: CASSLTTAAHTQYF. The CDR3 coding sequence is TGTGCCAGCAGCTTAACGACCGCCGCTCATACGCAGTATTTT.

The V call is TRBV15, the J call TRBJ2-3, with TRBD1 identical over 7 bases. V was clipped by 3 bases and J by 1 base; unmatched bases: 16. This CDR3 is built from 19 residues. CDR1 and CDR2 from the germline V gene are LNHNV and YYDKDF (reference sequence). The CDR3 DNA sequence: TGTGCCACCAGCAGCCAGGGGGTGGTGGCATACCGTGGCACAGATACGCAGTATTTT. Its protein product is CATSSQGVVAYRGTDTQYF.

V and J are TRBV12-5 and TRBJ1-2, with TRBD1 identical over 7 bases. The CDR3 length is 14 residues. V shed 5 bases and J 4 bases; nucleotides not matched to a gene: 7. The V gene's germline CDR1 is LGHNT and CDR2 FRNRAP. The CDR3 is CASGNSGTVYGYTF. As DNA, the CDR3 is TGTGCTAGTGGTAACTCCGGGACAGTCTATGGCTACACCTTC.

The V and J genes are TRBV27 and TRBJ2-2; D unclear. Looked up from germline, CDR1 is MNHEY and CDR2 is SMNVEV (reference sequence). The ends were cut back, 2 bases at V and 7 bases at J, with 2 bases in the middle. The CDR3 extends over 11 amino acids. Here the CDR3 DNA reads TGTGCCAGCAGTTTACTCGGGGAGCTGTTTTTT. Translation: CASSLLGELFF.

The DNA for the CDR3 is TGCGCCAGCAGCCAAGAACTAGCGGGGGCGATGCTGCGTCCTTTTCGGAATGAGCAGTTCTTC. This sequence encodes CASSQELAGAMLRPFRNEQFF. The V and J genes are TRBV4-1 and TRBJ2-1, with 11 nucleotides matching TRBD2. This CDR3 is 21 amino acids long. Unmatched junction bases numbered 20, after V lost 0 bases and J lost 7 bases. The germline gives CDR1 MGHRA, CDR2 YSYEKL.

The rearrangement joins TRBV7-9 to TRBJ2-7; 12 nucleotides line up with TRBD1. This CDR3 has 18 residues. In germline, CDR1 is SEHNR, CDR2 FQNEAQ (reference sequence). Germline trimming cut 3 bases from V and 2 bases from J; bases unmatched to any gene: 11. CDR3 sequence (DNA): TGTGCCAGCAGCTTGACAGACGGGACAGGGGGCCGAACCTACGAGCAGTACTTC. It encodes CASSLTDGTGGRTYEQYF.

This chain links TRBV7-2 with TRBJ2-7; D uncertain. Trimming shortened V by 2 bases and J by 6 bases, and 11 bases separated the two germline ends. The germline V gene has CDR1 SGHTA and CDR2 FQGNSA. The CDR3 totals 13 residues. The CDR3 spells CASSLLLMSEQYF. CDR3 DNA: TGTGCCAGCAGCTTACTCCTGATGAGCGAGCAGTACTTC.

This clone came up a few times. CDR3 sequence reads: CSARAGGEQYF. CDR3 bases: TGCAGTGCTCGGGCGGGAGGTGAGCAGTACTTC. The V gene is TRBV20-1, the J gene TRBJ2-7; TRBD2 matches 8 bases. Germline CDR1 is DFQATT and CDR2 is SNEGSKA (reference sequence). V was pared by 5 bases and J by 7 bases, with 4 bases of the junction left unmatched. The CDR3 extends over 11 amino acids.

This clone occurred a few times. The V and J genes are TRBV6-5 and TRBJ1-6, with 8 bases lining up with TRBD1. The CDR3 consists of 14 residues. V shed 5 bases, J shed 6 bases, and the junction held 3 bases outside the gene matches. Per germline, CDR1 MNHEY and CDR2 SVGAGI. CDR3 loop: CASSRDRINSPLHF. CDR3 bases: TGTGCCAGCAGTCGGGACAGGATTAATTCACCCCTCCACTTT.

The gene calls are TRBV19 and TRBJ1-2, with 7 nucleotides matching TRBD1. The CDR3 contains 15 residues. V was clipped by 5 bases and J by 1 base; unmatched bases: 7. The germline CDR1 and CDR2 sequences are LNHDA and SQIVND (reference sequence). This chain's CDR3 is CASSPRDRNNYGYTF. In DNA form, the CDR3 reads TGTGCCAGTAGTCCTCGGGACAGAAATAACTATGGCTACACCTTC.